This T cell receptor (beta chain) was captured in a study of T cells after posttransplantation cyclophosphamide. The table came from immunoSEQ multiplex PCR; TCRdb's copy has only in-frame clones and leaves some out. The sample has approximately 25,000 clones, none seen only once; the top ten hold less than 2%. V gave up 5 bases and J gave up 2 bases, with 15 bases separating them. The germline V gene encodes CDR1 SGHTA and CDR2 FQGTGA. This CDR3 has 16 amino acids. At least ten counts were recorded for this clone. The antigen is unknown. Broader study findings: TRB clonality was highly associated with recipient CMV seropositivity and reactivation.

Cyclophosphamide on days +3 and +4 followed busulfan-fludarabine conditioning and a marrow graft. The material was PBMCs, obtained after allogeneic stem cell transplant with posttransplant cyclophosphamide. The source of this sequence is a young adult male patient who received an allogeneic stem cell transplant from a related donor, was CMV-positive, and had no GVHD. The T cells may partly be graft donor cells. The genes are TRBV7-3 and TRBJ2-2, with D possibly matching TRBD1 (5 bases). The CDR3 is CASSPQRTPNTGELFF. Here the CDR3 DNA reads TGTGCCAGCAGCCCCCAGAGGACACCAAACACCGGGGAGCTGTTTTTT.